This T cell receptor beta chain appears in the sequencing data of a study of PD-1 blockade in mismatch repair-deficient tumors. Produced via immunoSEQ multiplex PCR; TCRdb's table is partial and in-frame only. Counted here are around 100,000 clones, 70% to 85% occurring once; the ten biggest clones make up roughly 6.3%. Trimming took off 1 base at V and 0 bases at J, with 18 bases between the two ends. The CDR3 covers 18 residues. The clonotype comes from an adult with mismatch repair-deficient cancer. This material consisted of peripheral blood, taken around 8 months after starting pembrolizumab. The chain carries TRBV5-3 and TRBJ2-3, with D possibly matching TRBD2 (8 bases). TRBV5-3 is an ORF, and what it does is uncertain. CDR3 amino acids: CARSLRLSGTASTDTQYF. The DNA for the CDR3 is TGTGCCAGAAGCTTGAGGCTTAGCGGGACAGCTAGCACAGATACGCAGTATTTT.